Listed here is a single TCR beta chain. These data are taken from a study of control samples from healthy donors and cancer patients. The V gene's germline CDR1 is MNHEY and CDR2 SVGAGI. The V and J ends lost 8 bases and 6 bases respectively, with 13 bases between them. The CDR3 runs to 12 residues. Clones were sequenced by immunoSEQ multiplex PCR, and TCRdb holds only the in-frame ones, with some missing. The top ten clones hold roughly a fifth of a sample with about 100,000 clones, approximately 86% of them seen once. The source material was blood. The J gene is TRBJ1-1, the V gene TRBV6-5; D remains ambiguous. This receptor was obtained from a man aged 30-40 years in good health. The CDR3 DNA sequence: TGTGCCAGCGACTTGCGGGGTTCTGAAGCTTTCTTT. Its translation is CASDLRGSEAFF.